The next 10 T cell receptor beta chains were all read from a single sample in a study of blood T cells in healthy people across ages. For the second PCR, which ran for roughly 7 to 11 cycles, a sample-barcoded 5' primer and a J-beta primer mix were used. TCRdb called the 5' RACE reads again in MiXCR, with one record for every CDR3 protein. The table lists about 1,600,000 distinct CDR3 sequences, roughly 45% of them singletons. Sequenced: blood. The origin of the receptors is a young woman in good health.

The J gene is TRBJ1-3, the V gene TRBV2; no clear D gene. Per the germline V gene, CDR1 is SNHLY and CDR2 is FYNNEI. V dropped 8 bases and J dropped 3 bases, with 5 bases sitting between them. The CDR3 has 11 residues. DNA of the CDR3: TGTGCCAGCTGGGGTGGAAACACCATATATTTT. This sequence encodes CASWGGNTIYF.

This clonotype has more than one count but fewer than ten. The V call is TRBV21-1, the J call TRBJ2-3; TRBD2, the D gene given by the table, was not confirmed from the DNA. TRBV21-1 is recorded as a pseudogene. CDR3 size: 13 residues. The CDR3 sequence is CASSKRYPATQYF. The CDR3 DNA is TGTGCCAGCAGCAAACGGTACCCCGCTACGCAGTATTTT.

V and J are TRBV12-3 or TRBV12-4 and TRBJ1-5; TRBD1 aligns across 11 bases. CDR3 length equals 17 residues. Germline trimming cut 6 bases from V and 2 bases from J; bases unmatched to any gene: 9. Written as DNA, the CDR3 is TGTGCCAGCAGCGGACAGGGGGCGGGAAGGGGCAATCAGCCCCAGCATTTT. Translating it yields CASSGQGAGRGNQPQHF.

The V and J genes are TRBV29-1 and TRBJ2-4; a possible D gene is TRBD1 (6 bases). CDR3 length equals 14 residues. Deletions cut 1 base from V and 6 bases from J, with 13 bases between. Germline V gives CDR1 SQVTM, CDR2 ANQGSEA. The CDR3: CSVEAAGAGNIQYF. The CDR3 DNA sequence: TGCAGCGTTGAAGCTGCAGGGGCGGGAAACATTCAGTACTTC. The full variable domain, completed using reference TRBV29-1 and TRBJ2-4, is SAVISQKPSRDICQRGTSLTIQCQVDSQVTMMFWYRQQPGQSLTLIATANQGSEATYESGFVIDKFPISRPNLTFSTLTVSNMSPEDSSIYLCSVEAAGAGNIQYFGAGTRLSVL.

This clonotype was detected only once. The rearrangement links TRBV9 to TRBJ2-4; 8 nucleotides align to TRBD2. The J call is uncertain, as TRBJ2-7 better fits the DNA end. Germline assignment: CDR1 SGDLS and CDR2 YYNGEE. The CDR3 extends over 16 amino acids. The CDR3 coding sequence is TGTGCCAGCAGCGGCGATGTGGGACTAGGGGTCCACGAGCAGTACTTC. Encoded protein: CASSGDVGLGVHEQYF.

The rearrangement joins TRBV7-8 to TRBJ2-3, with TRBD1 as a possible D gene (6 bases). Trimming cost V 1 base and J 5 bases, with 25 bases left between them. The CDR3 covers 19 residues. The germline gives CDR1 SGHVS, CDR2 FQNEAQ. The CDR3 region is CASSLGAGAVPASLDTQYF. The CDR3 DNA follows: TGTGCCAGCAGCTTAGGGGCAGGGGCCGTACCCGCTTCTTTAGATACGCAGTATTTT.

This clonotype came up a few times. The rearrangement uses TRBV20-1 and TRBJ2-7; 11 positions match TRBD1. The CDR3 is 15 amino acids. Germline-derived CDR1 and CDR2 are DFQATT and SNEGSKA (reference sequence). V lost 5 bases, J lost 2 bases, and 8 bases stayed unmatched. CDR3 in amino acids: CSAPSPGQGAYEQYF. CDR3 in DNA: TGCAGTGCTCCCTCACCGGGACAGGGGGCCTACGAGCAGTACTTC.

This clonotype has only a few counts. CDR3 amino acids: CSVDETSLSYGYTF. The CDR3 DNA reads as TGCAGCGTTGATGAAACCTCTCTGAGCTATGGCTACACCTTC. This chain links TRBV29-1 with TRBJ1-2; no reliable D call. CDR3 length equals 14 residues. Per germline, CDR1 SQVTM and CDR2 ANQGSEA. V was cut by 3 bases and J by 4 bases, with 15 bases left in between.

This chain joins TRBV5-5 and TRBJ2-1, with TRBD2 identical over 10 bases. Germline-derived CDR1 and CDR2 are SGHKS and YYEKEE (reference sequence). J was trimmed by 0 bases and V by 1 base; bases with no gene match: 10. CDR3 length: 19 residues. CDR3 amino acids: CASSLSPSGRVTSYNEQFF. The CDR3, as DNA: TGTGCCAGCAGCTTGTCCCCTAGCGGGAGAGTCACCTCCTACAATGAGCAGTTCTTC.

The genes are TRBV27 and TRBJ2-7; D assignment may be TRBD1 or TRBD2 (5 bases each). Germline V lookup: CDR1 MNHEY, CDR2 SMNVEV (reference sequence). V lost 5 bases, J lost 0 bases, and 17 bases lay in between. The CDR3 consists of 16 residues. CDR3 region: CASSPRGTVSSYEQYF. As DNA, the CDR3 is TGTGCCAGCAGTCCCCGAGGGACGGTCAGCTCCTACGAGCAGTACTTC.